The TCR beta chain under discussion was sequenced for a study of cytomegalovirus exposure and HLA in healthy donors. General observations from the study: A later examination showed that TCR association rates differed by HLA locus, with DRB1 most and HLA-C fewest. Overall, approximately 150 TCR beta chains were annotated as cytomegalovirus-associated.

V lost 4 bases to trimming and J lost 5 bases, with 14 bases between them. The CDR3 contains 14 residues. Germline CDR1 is MDHEN and CDR2 is SYDVKM. On this clone itself: Its antigen is undetermined.

PCR involved 60 Vbeta and 13 Jbeta primers. Profiled with immunoSEQ multiplex PCR; TCRdb holds only in-frame clones, not every one. The table shows 150,000 to 200,000 clones, with 82% occurring only once. The sequenced material came from PBMCs. The genes are TRBV28 and TRBJ1-1, with D possibly being TRBD1 (5 bases). This TCR was sampled from a girl aged 2-15 years in good health and CMV-seropositive. The CDR3 here is CASSSRVKWTEAFF. CDR3 nucleotide sequence: TGTGCCAGCAGTTCCAGGGTGAAGTGGACTGAAGCTTTCTTT.